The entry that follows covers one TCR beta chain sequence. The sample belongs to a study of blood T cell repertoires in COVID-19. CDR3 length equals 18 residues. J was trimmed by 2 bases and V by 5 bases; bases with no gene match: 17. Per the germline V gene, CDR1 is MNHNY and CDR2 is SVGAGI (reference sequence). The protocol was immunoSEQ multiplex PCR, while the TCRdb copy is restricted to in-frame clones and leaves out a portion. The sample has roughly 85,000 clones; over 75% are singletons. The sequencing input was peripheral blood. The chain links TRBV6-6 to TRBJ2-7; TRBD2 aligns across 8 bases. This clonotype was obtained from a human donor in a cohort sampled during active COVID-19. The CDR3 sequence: CASSPGWTEKRGTYEQYF. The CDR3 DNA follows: TGTGCCAGCAGTCCTGGATGGACTGAGAAGCGGGGGACCTACGAGCAGTACTTC.